This T cell receptor beta chain was captured in a study of blood T cell repertoires in COVID-19. Study in general: T cells, B-cell-depleted T cells, or PBMCs supplied cDNA or gDNA.

V lost 6 bases, J lost 7 bases, and 6 bases stayed unmatched. This CDR3 is built from 13 residues. Germline CDR1 is MNHNY and CDR2 is SVGAGI (reference sequence). How the authors handled the data: Reference gene primer amplification gave estimated nucleated cell counts. Some clones are missing from TCRdb's copy, which holds only in-frame ones; the method was immunoSEQ multiplex PCR. V and J calls and clone size come straight from that table; D and trimming were deduced from the DNA. Seen here are tens of thousands of clones, roughly 88% observed once, and the top ten hold 43%. Sample: peripheral blood. The origin of this receptor is a woman in her fifties or sixties with COVID-19, enrolled during active disease. The rearrangement uses TRBV6-6 and TRBJ1-1; 9 bases are shared with TRBD1. This chain's CDR3 is CASSWDRAVEAFF. In nucleotides, the CDR3 is TGTGCCAGCAGCTGGGACAGGGCCGTTGAAGCTTTCTTT.